This T cell receptor (beta chain) was obtained from a study of cytomegalovirus exposure and HLA in healthy donors. Turning to the study itself: The study's early data release held about 85 million unique TCRs from HLA-typed donors. Clustering assigned 70% to 90% of the approximately 400 genotyped donors to the Caucasian-associated ancestry cluster.

Comments on this clone: Its specificity is unknown.

Use of 60 Vbeta and 13 Jbeta primers characterized the PCR. The data were produced by immunoSEQ multiplex PCR, yet TCRdb's version contains in-frame clones alone and is incomplete. The sample consists of roughly 150,000 clones, roughly 80% of them appearing once. The CDR3 spans 18 residues. The germline V gene encodes CDR1 SEHNR and CDR2 FQNEAQ (reference sequence). Trimming at V came to 5 bases and at J to 1 base, leaving 11 bases not matched to a gene. Overall study findings and caveats: Within the data, a cluster of highly shared sequence variants was likely a sequencing artifact. A list of about 180 TCR beta chains associated with cytomegalovirus was given.

The TCR originated in a male donor in good health and CMV-seronegative. The material sequenced was PBMCs. The chain has TRBV7-9 and TRBJ2-2, with 9 bases that match TRBD1. CDR3 region: CASSTPGQGMGNTGELFF. In DNA, the CDR3 is TGTGCCAGCAGCACTCCGGGACAGGGAATGGGGAACACCGGGGAGCTGTTTTTT.